This TCR beta chain was sequenced for a study of blood T cells in healthy people across ages. The authors ran a second PCR of about 6 to 11 cycles using a sample-barcoded 5' primer and a J-beta primer mix. MiXCR was run by TCRdb on the 5' RACE reads, yielding one entry per CDR3 protein. This sample has 700,000 to 900,000 distinct CDR3 sequences; 53% occur once, and the top ten carry approximately 41%. Trimming cost V 2 bases and J 4 bases, with 11 bases left between them. CDR3 length: 14 residues. Germline CDR1 and CDR2: MNHNS and SASEGT. Sequenced input: blood. The TCR sequence derives from a man at least 80 years old in good health. The chain links TRBV6-1 to TRBJ2-5, with TRBD1 as a possible D gene (5 bases). The CDR3 coding sequence is TGTGCCAGCAGTGAAACCCAGGGTGGAGAGACCCAGTACTTC. Translated: CASSETQGGETQYF.